The 24 T cell receptor beta chains below were found in one sample sequenced in a study of OX40 agonist ivuxolimab in advanced cancers. Libraries were built with the immunoSEQ multiplex PCR assay. In TCRdb, the immuneACCESS table is reduced to in-frame sequences with V and J assigned. These tables do not hold every clone; where another copy was compared, an unresolved V gene accounts for under half, and the others remain unexplained. This sample lists approximately 48,000 clones; around 77% were detected once. Clones ranked in the top ten supply approximately 2% of the sample. The sample was CD4+ or CD8+ T cells sorted from blood, taken in a trial of the OX40 agonist ivuxolimab. Source of these receptors: an adult with an advanced solid tumor such as melanoma, head and neck, liver or kidney cancer.

As for this clone: The junction departs from the called germline gene at one end, perhaps through a read error. Other DNA sequences in this specimen translate into the identical CDR3. The chain recombines TRBV6-1 with TRBJ2-1; D may correspond to TRBD1 or TRBD2 (6 bases each). Germline V gives CDR1 MNHNS, CDR2 SASEGT. The CDR3 covers 15 residues. The CDR3 region has the DNA TGTGCTAGCACTACGGCCGGATTAGGGGGGAGTGAGCAGTTCTTC. Protein sequence: CASTTAGLGGSEQFF.

This clone appeared once. For the CDR3, the DNA is TGTGCCAGCCACCTTGGACTCCCGGGCACCGGGGAGCTGTTTTTT. Residues: CASHLGLPGTGELFF. The chain carries TRBV27 and TRBJ2-2, with a weak D call TRBD2 (5 bases). Germline-derived CDR1 and CDR2 are MNHEY and SMNVEV (reference sequence). V dropped 8 bases and J dropped 4 bases, with 17 bases sitting between them. There are 15 residues in the CDR3.

This clone was detected a few times. The germline gene is not matched at one end of the junction; a read error may be the cause. V and J are TRBV20-1 and TRBJ2-3; D gene uncertain. This CDR3 has 10 amino acids. Germline CDR1 DFQATT, CDR2 SNEGSKA (reference sequence). The CDR3 loop reads CSPSTDTQYF. The CDR3 DNA sequence: TGCAGTCCTAGCACAGATACGCAGTATTTT.

This clone came up a few times. The rearrangement links TRBV7-9 to TRBJ1-6; D uncertain. Between the trimmed V and J ends, which lost 1 base and 5 bases, there was a span of 9 bases. The V gene's germline CDR1 is SEHNR and CDR2 FQNEAQ (reference sequence). There are 15 residues in the CDR3. CDR3 nucleotide sequence: TGTGCCAGCAGCTTAGAGCCGGGTAATAATTCACCCCTCCACTTT. It specifies CASSLEPGNNSPLHF.

J is TRBJ2-1 and V is TRBV7-3; D may match TRBD1 or TRBD2 (5 bases each). This CDR3 has 13 residues. V lost 7 bases and J lost 9, with 16 bases in between. Germline V gene data show CDR1 as SGHTA and CDR2 as FQGTGA. The CDR3: CASTVIGGGEQFF. As DNA, the CDR3 is TGTGCCAGCACCGTAATTGGGGGTGGTGAGCAGTTCTTC. Full variable domain (outside the CDR3, taken from reference TRBV7-3 and TRBJ2-1): GAGVSQTPSNKVTEKGKYVELRCDPISGHTALYWYRQSLGQGPEFLIYFQGTGAADDSGLPNDRFFAVRPEGSVSTLKIQRTERGDSAVYLCASTVIGGGEQFFGPGTRLTVL.

This clone was seen a handful of times. The chain is built from TRBV15 and TRBJ2-5; 7 nucleotides line up with TRBD1. With 3 bases clipped from V and 3 bases from J, the junction kept 16 bases outside the gene matches. The length of the CDR3 is 18 residues. The germline CDR1 and CDR2 sequences are LNHNV and YYDKDF (reference sequence). The DNA for the CDR3 is TGTGCCACCAGCAGGGCCCAGGGAAGAGGGGGCGCGAAAGAGACCCAGTACTTC. Its translation is CATSRAQGRGGAKETQYF.

The chain employs TRBV28 and TRBJ1-5; TRBD1 is a possible D gene (6 bases). The CDR3 loop spans 14 amino acids. V shed 7 bases and J shed 4 bases, with 14 bases lying between them. CDR1 MDHEN and CDR2 SYDVKM come from the germline V gene. The CDR3 here is CASTRWGANQPQHF. The CDR3 region has the DNA TGTGCCAGCACCAGGTGGGGGGCGAATCAGCCCCAGCATTTT.

The CDR3 loop is CASSSDDSNQPQHF. CDR3 coding DNA: TGTGCCAGCAGCTCGGACGATAGCAATCAGCCCCAGCATTTT. V gene TRBV7-8 combines with J gene TRBJ1-5, with D unclear. Trimming left V 4 bases short and J 0 bases short, with 7 bases between. This CDR3 has 14 amino acids. Germline assignment: CDR1 SGHVS and CDR2 FQNEAQ. Filled out from reference TRBV7-8 and TRBJ1-5, the complete variable domain reads GAGVSQSPRYKVAKRGQDVALRCDPISGHVSLFWYQQALGQGPEFLTYFQNEAQLDKSGLPSDRFFAERPEGSVSTLKIQRTQQEDSAVYLCASSSDDSNQPQHFGDGTRLSIL.

This chain uses TRBV27 with TRBJ2-6; D is undetermined. Trimming shortened V by 2 bases and J by 0 bases, and 17 bases separated the two germline ends. Per germline, CDR1 MNHEY and CDR2 SMNVEV (reference sequence). This CDR3 region has 19 residues. The CDR3, as DNA: TGTGCCAGCAGTTTACAGTTATCGTCCGGTTACTCTGGGGCCAACGTCCTGACTTTC. Its translation: CASSLQLSSGYSGANVLTF.

In its sample, this clone was seen many times. The chain uses TRBV28 and TRBJ1-1; maybe TRBD1 (5 bases). V was pared by 7 bases and J by 4 bases, with 13 bases between. The CDR3 runs to 13 residues. Germline values: CDR1 MDHEN, CDR2 SYDVKM. CDR3 sequence reads: CASTLRGFTEAFF. CDR3 in DNA: TGTGCCAGCACCTTAAGGGGATTCACTGAAGCTTTCTTT.

This rearrangement joins TRBV28 to TRBJ2-5; the match to TRBD2 covers 7 bases. This CDR3 has 17 residues. Per germline, CDR1 MDHEN and CDR2 SYDVKM. The V segment lost 5 bases and the J segment 5 bases; nucleotides outside the gene matches: 17. CDR3 sequence reads: CASSPSELALSSETQYF. The CDR3 coding sequence is TGTGCCAGCAGTCCGTCGGAACTAGCGCTGTCGTCCGAGACCCAGTACTTC.

This chain connects TRBV5-1 to TRBJ2-5; 8 bases line up with TRBD2. Germline trimming cut 0 bases from V and 1 base from J; bases unmatched to any gene: 2. Per germline, CDR1 SGHRS and CDR2 YFSETQ. The CDR3 totals 15 residues. The DNA for the CDR3 is TGCGCCAGCAGCTTGGGTAGCGGGGCCCAAGAGACCCAGTACTTC. This codes for CASSLGSGAQETQYF.

The gene calls are TRBV4-1 and TRBJ1-5, with D uncertain. Deletions cut 0 bases from V and 0 bases from J, with 9 bases between. Looked up from germline, CDR1 is MGHRA and CDR2 is YSYEKL. The CDR3 sequence is 16 residues long. In nucleotides, the CDR3 is TGCGCCAGCAGCCAAGATCCGGCCAGTAGCAATCAGCCCCAGCATTTT. Encoded protein: CASSQDPASSNQPQHF.

The chain uses TRBV5-1 and TRBJ1-4; D not resolved. CDR3 length: 13 residues. Germline V gives CDR1 SGHRS, CDR2 YFSETQ. Trimming took 0 bases from V and 5 from J, leaving 5 bases between them. Written as DNA, the CDR3 is TGCGCCAGCAGCTTGGATCGAAATGAAAAACTGTTTTTT. Translation: CASSLDRNEKLFF.

The rearrangement uses TRBV5-1 and TRBJ1-2; the D gene is possibly TRBD1 (5 bases). This CDR3 has 15 amino acids. V lost 4 bases to trimming and J lost 4 bases, with 17 bases between them. Germline loops: CDR1 SGHRS, CDR2 YFSETQ. CDR3 coding DNA: TGCGCCAGCAGCCCTTCCGGGGACCGTCGCTATGGCTACACCTTC. Its protein product is CASSPSGDRRYGYTF.

J is TRBJ2-3 and V is TRBV5-1; TRBD1 might be the D (6 bases). Germline V lookup: CDR1 SGHRS, CDR2 YFSETQ. V was clipped by 7 bases and J by 1 base, with 13 bases between them. CDR3 size: 14 residues. The DNA for the CDR3 is TGCGCCAGCTCAAGGGACAAGGGCACAGATACGCAGTATTTT. Translating gives CASSRDKGTDTQYF.

The rearrangement uses TRBV6-5 and TRBJ1-1; D not certain. This CDR3 region has 11 residues. V lost 10 bases and J lost 5, with 11 bases in between. The germline V gene has CDR1 MNHEY and CDR2 SVGAGI. CDR3 loop: CATGDPTEAFF. CDR3 DNA sequence: TGTGCCACTGGGGATCCGACTGAAGCTTTCTTT.

The chain uses TRBV5-1 and TRBJ1-1; 7 bases match TRBD1. Germline V CDR1 and CDR2: SGHRS, YFSETQ. The CDR3 is 14 residues long. J lost 6 bases, V lost 1 base, and 6 bases had no gene match. CDR3 in amino acids: CASSLLSQGPEAFF. The CDR3 nucleotides read TGCGCCAGCAGCTTGCTATCACAGGGGCCTGAAGCTTTCTTT.

The chain combines TRBV7-6 with TRBJ2-3; D is possibly TRBD2 (6 bases). With 5 bases removed from V and 0 bases from J, the gap between germline ends came to 15 bases. This CDR3 has 16 amino acids. Germline CDR1 is SGHVS and CDR2 is FNYEAQ. In DNA form, the CDR3 reads TGTGCCAGCAGCCCCGGGGGAGCGGGTAGCACAGATACGCAGTATTTT. Amino acid sequence: CASSPGGAGSTDTQYF. The full variable domain, rest sourced from reference TRBV7-6 and TRBJ2-3, is GAGVSQSPRYKVTKRGQDVALRCDPISGHVSLYWYRQALGQGPEFLTYFNYEAQQDKSGLPNDRFSAERPEGSISTLTIQRTEQRDSAMYRCASSPGGAGSTDTQYFGPGTRLTVL.

The chain combines TRBV28 with TRBJ2-7, with a weak D call TRBD1 (5 bases). Per the germline V gene, CDR1 is MDHEN and CDR2 is SYDVKM. V was pared by 5 bases and J by 2 bases, with 19 bases between. There are 16 residues in the CDR3. This CDR3 is CASSNGWPGSTYEQYF. The CDR3 coding sequence is TGTGCCAGCAGTAACGGGTGGCCAGGGTCTACCTACGAGCAGTACTTC. Variable domain in full (rest from reference TRBV28 and TRBJ2-7): DVKVTQSSRYLVKRTGEKVFLECVQDMDHENMFWYRQDPGLGLRLIYFSYDVKMKEKGDIPEGYSVSREKKERFSLILESASTNQTSMYLCASSNGWPGSTYEQYFGPGTRLTVT.

The chain recombines TRBV30 with TRBJ1-4, with D uncertain. This CDR3 region has 15 residues. Deletions cut 3 bases from V and 7 bases from J, with 18 bases between. Germline V gives CDR1 GTSNPN, CDR2 SVGIG (reference sequence). The CDR3 protein is CAWSALRGGSEKLFF. As DNA, the CDR3 is TGTGCCTGGAGCGCCCTCCGTGGTGGGAGTGAAAAACTGTTTTTT.

This clone was recorded a few times. This chain joins TRBV7-9 and TRBJ2-7; TRBD2 matches at 10 bases. CDR3 length: 15 residues. V lost 5 bases and J lost 0; bases outside the gene matches: 4. Germline V gives CDR1 SEHNR, CDR2 FQNEAQ (reference sequence). The DNA for the CDR3 is TGTGCCAGCAGCGGGGGACTAGCGAGCTCCTACGAGCAGTACTTC. Residues: CASSGGLASSYEQYF.

V usage is TRBV11-2 and J usage is TRBJ1-2; 7 bases match TRBD1. The ends lost 4 bases at V and 5 bases at J; junction bases unmatched: 4. CDR1 is SGHAT, CDR2 FQNNGV, per germline. This CDR3 has 13 residues. This chain's CDR3 is CASSSDRTYGYTF. DNA for the CDR3: TGTGCCAGCAGCTCGGACAGGACATATGGCTACACCTTC.

V and J are TRBV27 and TRBJ2-5; D may be TRBD2 (6 bases). Per germline, CDR1 MNHEY and CDR2 SMNVEV (reference sequence). This CDR3 is 13 amino acids long. V gave up 5 bases and J gave up 5 bases, with 12 bases separating them. The CDR3, as DNA: TGTGCCAGCAGTCCCCGGGAGTGGGAGACCCAGTACTTC. Its translation: CASSPREWETQYF.